Listed here is a single T cell receptor beta chain. Its target is not known. The data were obtained in a study of shared clonotypes between healthy human individuals. Study observations and caveats: A generally larger estimated richness was seen in naive subsets than in memory subsets. Some clonotypes were shared by all four sorted-subset donors, while others were not shared. The non-shared ones had lower generation probabilities than the shared ones.

Sequencing used immunoSEQ multiplex PCR; TCRdb keeps in-frame clones, though not all of them. The profile shows approximately 530,000 clones, approximately 95% of them singletons. CDR1 and CDR2 from the germline V gene are SGHVS and FNYEAQ. There are 13 residues in the CDR3. V was clipped by 0 bases and J by 9 bases, with 9 bases between them. V gene TRBV7-6 combines with J gene TRBJ2-1; the D is unclear. Sequenced material: naive CD4+ T cells sorted from blood. Subset meaning: CD45RA+ positively selected. The sequence derives from a woman in her twenties or thirties in good health. CDR3 amino acids: CASSLADRGEQFF. The CDR3 nucleotides are TGTGCCAGCAGCTTAGCCGACCGAGGTGAGCAGTTCTTC. Supplemented by reference TRBV7-6 and TRBJ2-1, the full variable domain reads GAGVSQSPRYKVTKRGQDVALRCDPISGHVSLYWYRQALGQGPEFLTYFNYEAQQDKSGLPNDRFSAERPEGSISTLTIQRTEQRDSAMYRCASSLADRGEQFFGPGTRLTVL.